These 26 T cell receptor beta chains share one sample of origin, sequenced in a study of immune evolution from preneoplasia to lung adenocarcinoma. Clones were read by immunoSEQ multiplex PCR, and TCRdb kept only the in-frame ones, dropping some. The repertoire has 11,000 to 15,000 clones, approximately 83% of them found once; the top ten carry around 3%. Input material: FFPE lung adenocarcinoma in situ tissue. These TCRs come from a donor at least 70 years old with lung adenocarcinoma.

V usage is TRBV23-1 and J usage is TRBJ1-1; perhaps TRBD1 as D (6 bases). TRBV23-1 is an ORF, with its function uncertain. V gave up 5 bases and J gave up 1 base, with 11 bases separating them. The CDR3 covers 14 residues. The CDR3 reads CASSTGGQNTEAFF. The CDR3 DNA follows: TGCGCCAGCAGTACGGGGGGCCAGAACACTGAAGCTTTCTTT.

V is TRBV6-5 and J is TRBJ1-2; a possible D gene is TRBD1 (6 bases). V lost 0 bases and J 5 bases, leaving 13 bases between the germline ends. The CDR3 is 15 amino acids. Germline V gene data show CDR1 as MNHEY and CDR2 as SVGAGI. CDR3 nucleotide sequence: TGTGCCAGCAGTTACTCCGGACAGACTATATATGGCTACACCTTC. This encodes CASSYSGQTIYGYTF.

This clone was found once. The rearrangement joins TRBV5-6 to TRBJ2-5, with a tentative D call TRBD1 (6 bases). The V end lost 0 bases, the J end lost 11 bases, and 20 bases lay between the germline ends. The CDR3 is 15 amino acids. The germline gives CDR1 SGHDT, CDR2 YYEEEE. The CDR3 spells CASSLATGYRLEQYF. CDR3 in DNA: TGTGCCAGCAGCTTGGCCACAGGGTACCGCCTAGAGCAGTACTTC.

Remarks on this clone: The junction differs from germline at one of its ends, possibly a read error. The CDR3 DNA follows: TGTGCCAGCAGCTTCAGGAACAGGGGGCAAGGGACCCAGTACTTC. Protein: CASSFRNRGQGTQYF. The chain joins TRBV5-4 to TRBJ2-5; 9 bases agree with TRBD1. The CDR3 covers 15 residues. Germline V gives CDR1 SGHNT, CDR2 YYREEE (reference sequence).

The chain carries TRBV19 and TRBJ2-3; the match to TRBD2 covers 10 bases. Germline V gene data show CDR1 as LNHDA and CDR2 as SQIVND (reference sequence). The CDR3 covers 17 residues. V shed 6 bases, J shed 6 bases, and the junction held 15 bases outside the gene matches. The CDR3 sequence: CASSQGLAGGVVDTQYF. CDR3 bases: TGTGCCAGTAGCCAAGGGTTAGCGGGAGGCGTTGTTGATACGCAGTATTTT.

This chain connects TRBV6-5 to TRBJ2-1; 8 bases agree with TRBD2. Germline V lookup: CDR1 MNHEY, CDR2 SVGAGI. The CDR3 runs 14 residues. The ends lost 5 bases at V and 1 base at J; junction bases unmatched: 1. CDR3 in amino acids: CASSPGGSYNEQFF. The CDR3 nucleotides are TGTGCCAGCAGTCCGGGGGGGTCCTACAATGAGCAGTTCTTC.

The chain has TRBV6-1 and TRBJ2-5, with D uncertain. This CDR3 is 13 amino acids long. The V gene's germline CDR1 is MNHNS and CDR2 SASEGT. V lost 1 base, J lost 4 bases, and 7 bases lay in between. Written as DNA, the CDR3 is TGTGCCAGCAGTGAAGTAATGAGAGAGACCCAGTACTTC. This encodes CASSEVMRETQYF.

The gene calls are TRBV4-1 and TRBJ2-2; no firm D call. The CDR3 loop spans 14 amino acids. Germline CDR1 and CDR2: MGHRA and YSYEKL. V dropped 3 bases and J dropped 5 bases, with 10 bases sitting between them. CDR3 sequence (DNA): TGCGCCAGCAGCCATCCGTCTGGGACCGGGGAGCTGTTTTTT. Translation gives CASSHPSGTGELFF.

The chain uses TRBV5-4 and TRBJ2-2; the D is unclear. The V and J ends lost 4 bases and 4 bases respectively, with 8 bases between them. Per germline, CDR1 SGHNT and CDR2 YYREEE (reference sequence). This CDR3 spans 13 amino acids. The CDR3 nucleotides are TGTGCCAGCAGCCCTGGGCTCACCGGGGAGCTGTTTTTT. The encoded protein is CASSPGLTGELFF.

This chain joins TRBV6-1 and TRBJ1-5; D remains unclear. This CDR3 has 15 amino acids. The germline V gene encodes CDR1 MNHNS and CDR2 SASEGT. V lost 3 bases and J 5 bases, leaving 14 bases between the germline ends. CDR3 coding DNA: TGTGCCAGCAGTGATTCTCTGTCTAGTCATCAGCCCCAGCATTTT. This encodes CASSDSLSSHQPQHF.

The genes are TRBV6-6 and TRBJ2-3; D gene unclear. This CDR3 contains 13 residues. Between the trimmed V and J ends, which lost 0 bases and 5 bases, there was a span of 6 bases. Germline lookup yields CDR1 MNHNY and CDR2 SVGAGI (reference sequence). The CDR3 DNA is TGTGCCAGCAGTTACTCGACGGTAGATACGCAGTATTTT. Translated, it gives CASSYSTVDTQYF.

The V gene is TRBV7-2, the J gene TRBJ2-7; 7 positions agree with TRBD2. The CDR3 contains 14 residues. V was clipped by 4 bases and J by 7 bases; unmatched bases: 10. The germline gives CDR1 SGHTA, CDR2 FQGNSA. The CDR3 DNA follows: TGTGCCAGCAGCTCCCTTTTAGAAGCGGGGGAGCAGTACTTC. This translates into CASSSLLEAGEQYF.

This chain joins TRBV4-1 and TRBJ2-7, with 12 bases that match TRBD2. V was pared by 0 bases and J by 2 bases, with 8 bases of the junction left unmatched. The CDR3 contains 18 residues. CDR1 is MGHRA, CDR2 YSYEKL, per germline. CDR3 in DNA: TGCGCCAGCAGCCAAGATCCGGCTAGCGGGAGGGGGCCCTACGAGCAGTACTTC. It encodes CASSQDPASGRGPYEQYF.

This chain joins TRBV4-1 and TRBJ2-3, with 10 nucleotides matching TRBD2. Per the germline V gene, CDR1 is MGHRA and CDR2 is YSYEKL. After removal of 0 bases from V and 2 bases from J, the junction contained 5 bases not matched to a gene. The length of the CDR3 is 17 residues. The CDR3 DNA sequence: TGCGCCAGCAGCCAAGAAGGTACTAGCGGGAACACAGATACGCAGTATTTT. Its translation is CASSQEGTSGNTDTQYF.

V gene TRBV5-1 combines with J gene TRBJ1-1; D may be TRBD1 (5 bases). CDR1 and CDR2 (germline): SGHRS, YFSETQ. This CDR3 has 14 residues. Trimming shortened V by 3 bases and J by 0 bases, and 9 bases separated the two germline ends. CDR3 region: CASSWGVVNTEAFF. CDR3 nucleotides: TGCGCCAGCAGCTGGGGGGTGGTGAACACTGAAGCTTTCTTT.

The chain has TRBV10-1 and TRBJ2-5; D unresolved. The germline V gene encodes CDR1 WNHNN and CDR2 SYGVQD (reference sequence). V was pared by 6 bases and J by 4 bases, with 0 bases between. The length of the CDR3 is 9 residues. CDR3 residues: CASRETQYF. The CDR3 DNA reads TGCGCCAGCAGAGAGACCCAGTACTTC.

This chain uses TRBV4-2 with TRBJ2-2; a weak D match, TRBD1 (5 bases). The CDR3 runs 16 residues. Trimming removed 2 bases at V and 4 bases at J, with 14 bases between. Germline values: CDR1 LGHNA, CDR2 YNFKEQ. DNA of the CDR3: TGTGCCAGCAGCCAATGGTTAGGACAAGGCACCGGGGAGCTGTTTTTT. It specifies CASSQWLGQGTGELFF.

The chain carries TRBV5-1 and TRBJ1-2; D remains unclear. Trimming stripped 0 bases from V and 3 bases from J, with 12 bases between. The germline V gene has CDR1 SGHRS and CDR2 YFSETQ. This CDR3 is 15 amino acids long. CDR3 amino acids: CASSLAYFGDYGYTF. The CDR3 DNA follows: TGCGCCAGCAGCTTGGCCTATTTTGGAGACTATGGCTACACCTTC.

The chain combines TRBV25-1 with TRBJ2-1; D is uncertain. The CDR3 consists of 15 residues. V lost 3 bases to trimming and J lost 0 bases, with 9 bases between them. CDR1 MGHDK and CDR2 SYGVNS come from the germline V gene. CDR3 DNA: TGTGCCAGCAGTGATCCCGGACCCTCCTACAATGAGCAGTTCTTC. Translating it yields CASSDPGPSYNEQFF.

This sequence joins TRBV7-2 and TRBJ2-1; D is uncertain. Germline V CDR1 and CDR2: SGHTA, FQGNSA. CDR3 length: 13 amino acids. With 5 bases removed from V and 8 bases from J, the gap between germline ends came to 13 bases. The CDR3 DNA sequence: TGTGCCAGCAGCCTACAGCCGTGGGATGAGCAGTTCTTC. This translates into CASSLQPWDEQFF.

J is TRBJ2-7 and V is TRBV19; TRBD1 is a possible D gene (5 bases). The CDR3 loop spans 14 amino acids. V was pared by 3 bases and J by 1 base, with 10 bases between. Germline V CDR1 and CDR2: LNHDA, SQIVND (reference sequence). The DNA for the CDR3 is TGTGCCAGTAGTATTCAGGGCCGATCCTACGAGCAGTACTTC. As protein: CASSIQGRSYEQYF.

The rearrangement links TRBV11-2 to TRBJ2-3; no clear D gene. The CDR3 is 14 residues long. CDR1 and CDR2 from the germline V gene are SGHAT and FQNNGV. V lost 1 base and J lost 6, with 11 bases in between. Here the CDR3 DNA reads TGTGCCAGCAGCTTAGGGACGGGCGCGGATACGCAGTATTTT. Protein product: CASSLGTGADTQYF.

The genes are TRBV7-3 and TRBJ2-2; 9 bases match TRBD1. CDR1 is SGHTA and CDR2 is FQGTGA in the germline V gene. The CDR3 totals 15 residues. Trimming cost V 2 bases and J 7 bases; bases outside gene matches: 5. The CDR3 is CASSLGGQGIGELFF. CDR3 coding DNA: TGTGCCAGCAGCTTAGGTGGACAGGGGATCGGGGAGCTGTTTTTT.

The chain couples TRBV7-2 to TRBJ2-1; 13 bases are shared with TRBD2. Germline V gene sequence: CDR1 SGHTA, CDR2 FQGNSA. J lost 8 bases, V lost 5 bases, and 6 bases had no gene match. The CDR3 loop spans 15 amino acids. This CDR3 reads CASSIGLAGVYEQFF. Written as DNA, the CDR3 is TGTGCCAGCAGCATCGGACTAGCGGGAGTATATGAGCAGTTCTTC.

V is TRBV9 and J is TRBJ2-7; D is undetermined. The CDR3 runs 16 residues. With 0 bases removed from V and 2 bases from J, the gap between germline ends came to 15 bases. Germline V gene sequence: CDR1 SGDLS, CDR2 YYNGEE. CDR3 in DNA: TGTGCCAGCAGCGTAGCGGCTGGTCGGGCAACCTACGAGCAGTACTTC. Protein: CASSVAAGRATYEQYF.

The chain is built from TRBV9 and TRBJ2-3; 7 bases align to TRBD2. Germline CDR1 SGDLS, CDR2 YYNGEE. This CDR3 is 16 amino acids long. After removal of 0 bases from V and 2 bases from J, the junction contained 6 bases not matched to a gene. The CDR3 nucleotides read TGTGCCAGCAGCGTAGAAGGGGACTACATCACAGATACGCAGTATTTT. Its translation: CASSVEGDYITDTQYF. The full variable domain, in which reference TRBV9 and TRBJ2-3 provide the parts outside the CDR3, is DSGVTQTPKHLITATGQRVTLRCSPRSGDLSVYWYQQSLDQGLQFLIQYYNGEERAKGNILERFSAQQFPDLHSELNLSSLELGDSALYFCASSVEGDYITDTQYFGPGTRLTVL.